This TCR beta chain was captured by sequencing in a study of T cell responses to AZD1222 COVID-19 vaccine. Study background: Second-dose intervals near 4 or 12 weeks were combined. Study-level results: Spike-wide coverage was observed for vaccine-associated CD4 TCRs, with dominant responses at 160-218 and 743-854. When two AZD1222 doses had been given, Spike-specific TCR breadth and depth rose. Scientists sampled the repertoires only once the peak T cell response had passed.

Some clones are missing from TCRdb's copy, which holds only in-frame ones; the method was immunoSEQ multiplex PCR. This table has some 97,000 clones, around nine tenths appearing once. The V and J ends lost 7 bases and 0 bases respectively, with 23 bases between them. This CDR3 spans 18 amino acids. The V gene's germline CDR1 is MNHEY and CDR2 SMNVEV (reference sequence). This clone came up once. Its antigen is currently unknown. V usage is TRBV27 and J usage is TRBJ2-3; D may be TRBD1 or TRBD2 (5 bases each). The source was peripheral blood, collected on day 0 of AZD1222 vaccination. This sequence originates from an adult in good health. The CDR3, as DNA: TGTGCCAGCACCGACCCAAGGGCCGGTTGGGGGAGCACAGATACGCAGTATTTT. Amino acids: CASTDPRAGWGSTDTQYF.